The clone carrying this T cell receptor (beta chain) was observed once. Authors' methods: Using reference gene primer amplification, nucleated cell counts were estimated. Libraries were prepared by immunoSEQ multiplex PCR; TCRdb keeps only in-frame clonotypes and omits some of them. V, J and clone size are those of that table, while D and trimming were read from the DNA. The sample has about 49,000 clones, approximately 86% seen once; the top ten hold under 6%. The entry originates in a study of blood T cell repertoires in COVID-19. The overall study: Both acute and convalescent COVID-19 samples were obtained from the United States, Italy and Spain. Sources were T cells, B-cell-depleted T cells, or PBMCs; the material itself was cDNA or gDNA.

V lost 2 bases to trimming and J lost 9 bases; unmatched junction nucleotides: 4. The CDR3 contains 13 residues. Per germline, CDR1 WNHNN and CDR2 SYGVQD (reference sequence). The TCR originated in a man in his forties with active COVID-19. Material: peripheral blood. The rearrangement uses TRBV10-1 and TRBJ2-1; TRBD2 matches 7 bases. CDR3 protein: CASSEGGVGEQFF. CDR3 coding DNA: TGCGCCAGCAGTGAGGGGGGGGTCGGTGAGCAGTTCTTC.